These 7 T cell receptor beta chains originate from one sample sequenced in a study of cytomegalovirus exposure and HLA in healthy donors. The table came from immunoSEQ multiplex PCR; TCRdb's copy has only in-frame clones and leaves some out. This sample has under 300,000 clones, with more than 75% found just once. The sequenced material came from PBMCs. All receptors come from a woman aged 30 to 39 in good health and CMV-seropositive.

This chain uses TRBV7-3 with TRBJ2-2; 7 bases match TRBD2. V dropped 2 bases and J dropped 5; count of bases not matched to a gene: 8. The V gene's germline CDR1 is SGHTA and CDR2 FQGTGA. The CDR3 extends over 16 amino acids. Written as DNA, the CDR3 is TGTGCCAGCAGCTTATCACAATCGGGGGGAACCGGGGAGCTGTTTTTT. It codes for CASSLSQSGGTGELFF.

The rearrangement uses TRBV5-1 and TRBJ2-3, with 8 positions matching TRBD1. J was trimmed by 4 bases and V by 3 bases; bases with no gene match: 7. This CDR3 comprises 15 residues. The germline gives CDR1 SGHRS, CDR2 YFSETQ. CDR3 bases: TGCGCCAGCAGCTGGGGGCCAGGGGGCCCAGATACGCAGTATTTT. Amino acids: CASSWGPGGPDTQYF.

This rearrangement joins TRBV7-8 to TRBJ1-2, with D perhaps TRBD1 (6 bases). The V and J ends lost 5 bases and 10 bases respectively, with 26 bases between them. The CDR3 runs to 16 residues. The germline gives CDR1 SGHVS, CDR2 FQNEAQ. CDR3: CASSGIQGRDLGDYTF. The DNA for the CDR3 is TGTGCCAGCAGCGGAATACAGGGTAGGGACCTGGGAGACTACACCTTC.

The chain couples TRBV28 to TRBJ1-2; D is ambiguous. The CDR3 covers 12 residues. Germline V gives CDR1 MDHEN, CDR2 SYDVKM. V shed 3 bases and J shed 5 bases, with 7 bases lying between them. This chain's CDR3 is CASSFGGYGYTF. The CDR3 DNA reads as TGTGCCAGCAGTTTTGGCGGGTATGGCTACACCTTC.

This clone was counted only a few times. The rearrangement links TRBV6-7 to TRBJ1-5; tentatively, D is TRBD1 (6 bases). TRBV6-7 is known as an ORF, though its function is uncertain. The CDR3 extends over 17 amino acids. The V end was cut by 6 bases, the J end by 2 bases, with 20 bases between. The CDR3 sequence: CASRGTKEQTCNQPQHF. The CDR3 DNA is TGTGCCAGCAGGGGGACAAAAGAACAGACTTGCAATCAGCCCCAGCATTTT.

V gene TRBV19 combines with J gene TRBJ2-2; D is undetermined. Trimming removed 9 bases from V and 0 bases from J, with 8 bases in between. This CDR3 has 13 amino acids. Germline-derived CDR1 and CDR2 are LNHDA and SQIVND (reference sequence). CDR3: CASRHTNTGELFF. As DNA, the CDR3 is TGTGCCAGCAGACACACGAACACCGGGGAGCTGTTTTTT.

The chain couples TRBV13 to TRBJ2-7; 15 bases align to TRBD2. CDR1 is PRHDT, CDR2 FYEKMQ, per germline (reference sequence). After removal of 5 bases from V and 6 bases from J, the junction contained 14 bases not matched to a gene. The CDR3 has 18 amino acids. The CDR3 region is CASSPRTSGRALRGEQYF. The CDR3 DNA reads as TGTGCCAGCAGCCCCCGGACTAGCGGGAGGGCCCTACGGGGCGAGCAGTACTTC.